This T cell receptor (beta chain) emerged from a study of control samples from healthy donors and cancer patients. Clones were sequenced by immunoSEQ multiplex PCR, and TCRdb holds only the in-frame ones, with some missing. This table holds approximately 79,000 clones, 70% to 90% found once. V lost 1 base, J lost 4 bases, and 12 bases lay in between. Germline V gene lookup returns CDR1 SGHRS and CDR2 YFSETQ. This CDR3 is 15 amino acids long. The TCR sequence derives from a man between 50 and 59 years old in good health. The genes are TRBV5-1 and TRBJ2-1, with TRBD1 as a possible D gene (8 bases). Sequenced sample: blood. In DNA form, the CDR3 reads TGCGCCAGCAGCTTGAGCGGGACAGGATACAATGAGCAGTTCTTC. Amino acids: CASSLSGTGYNEQFF.